One and the same sample provided the 16 T cell receptor beta chains below, sequenced in a study of patients and donors after allogeneic stem cell transplantation. In TCRdb, the RT-PCR reads were re-called with MiXCR into one record per CDR3 protein. The sample includes about a million distinct CDR3 sequences, approximately 18% of them seen just once. The specimen was blood, either unsorted or a sorted T cell fraction (not recorded which). These receptors were obtained from a human donor who was either an allogeneic HSCT recipient or a stem cell or donor lymphocyte infusion donor (not recorded which). It is not recorded whose cells these are; they may come from a transplant donor.

This clonotype showed up many times. This sequence joins TRBV10-3 and TRBJ2-2; D gene uncertain. Germline V gene data show CDR1 as ENHRY and CDR2 as SYGVKD. CDR3 length equals 16 residues. Trimming cost V 3 bases and J 6 bases, with 17 bases left between them. The CDR3 loop is CAISEPGALGSGELFF. The CDR3, as DNA: TGTGCCATCAGTGAACCTGGCGCTCTGGGCTCCGGGGAGCTGTTTTTT.

The chain employs TRBV24-1 and TRBJ2-7; TRBD2 agrees at 13 bases. The CDR3 has 16 amino acids. With 4 bases clipped from V and 3 bases from J, the junction kept 5 bases outside the gene matches. CDR1 KGHDR and CDR2 SFDVKD come from the germline V gene. The CDR3 nucleotides are TGTGCCACCAGTGACTCGGGACTAGCGGGGAGCTACGAGCAGTACTTC. Amino acid sequence: CATSDSGLAGSYEQYF.

This clonotype has a handful of counts. The V gene is TRBV6-2 or TRBV6-3, the J gene TRBJ2-3, with TRBD2 identical over 12 bases. The germline V gene has CDR1 MNHEY and CDR2 SVGEGT. V trimming: 6 bases; J trimming: 10 bases; junction bases outside the gene matches: 11. There are 15 residues in the CDR3. The CDR3 DNA reads TGTGCCAGCAGCCGCACTAGCGGGGGGCCCCATCCGCAGTATTTT. Amino acid sequence: CASSRTSGGPHPQYF.

Turning to this clonotype: A single base separates this from a much larger clone, so it may be a read error. The V gene is TRBV30, the J gene TRBJ1-2, with D perhaps matching TRBD1 (5 bases). The CDR3 is 16 residues long. Germline lookup yields CDR1 GTSNPN and CDR2 SVGIG (reference sequence). In DNA, the CDR3 is TGTGGCTGGAGTAGTCCCGGGAGGGGTAGTAGCTATGGCTACACCTTC. It is translated as CGWSSPGRGSSYGYTF. Variable domain in full (rest from reference TRBV30 and TRBJ1-2): SQTIHQWPATLVQPVGSPLSLECTVEGTSNPNLYWYRQAAGRGLQLLFYSVGIGQISSEVPQNLSASRPQDRQFILSSKKLLLSDSGFYLCGWSSPGRGSSYGYTFGSGTRLTVV.

This clonotype showed up just once. The chain recombines TRBV20-1 with TRBJ2-2; 8 nucleotides match TRBD2. There are 13 residues in the CDR3. Unmatched junction bases numbered 8, after V lost 6 bases and J lost 8 bases. Per germline, CDR1 DFQATT and CDR2 SNEGSKA (reference sequence). The CDR3 protein is CSAAGTRSGELFF. The DNA of the CDR3 is TGCAGTGCGGCCGGGACTAGATCAGGGGAGCTGTTTTTT.

The chain links TRBV6-5 to TRBJ2-7; the match to TRBD2 covers 7 bases. V was pared by 2 bases and J by 4 bases, with 8 bases of the junction left unmatched. The CDR3 is 15 residues long. Germline CDR1 reads MNHEY; CDR2 reads SVGAGI. The CDR3 bases are TGTGCCAGCAGTTACATGGCTAGCGGCCCTTACGAGCAGTACTTC. Translated, it gives CASSYMASGPYEQYF.

V gene TRBV5-1 combines with J gene TRBJ2-5; TRBD2 is a possible D gene (6 bases). This CDR3 contains 12 residues. The ends were cut back, 7 bases at V and 5 bases at J, with 12 bases in the middle. Germline V lookup: CDR1 SGHRS, CDR2 YFSETQ. The CDR3, as DNA: TGCGCCAGCGGCGATGGAGGGGAGACCCAGTACTTC. As protein: CASGDGGETQYF.

This clonotype was recorded a few times. The chain joins TRBV3-1 to TRBJ2-7; D is undetermined. The CDR3 is 14 residues long. V lost 1 base to trimming and J lost 1 base, with 8 bases between them. Germline CDR1 and CDR2: LGHDT and YNNKEL (reference sequence). CDR3 DNA: TGTGCCAGCAGCCAAGTGTCCCAGTCCTACGAGCAGTACTTC. The encoded protein is CASSQVSQSYEQYF.

This chain links TRBV7-2 with TRBJ2-1; 9 bases map to TRBD2. The CDR3 has 15 amino acids. Germline-derived CDR1 and CDR2 are SGHTA and FQGNSA. Unmatched junction bases numbered 10, after V lost 5 bases and J lost 8 bases. The CDR3 nucleotides read TGTGCCAGCAGCCCTCAGCGGGGGGCCGTGGATGAGCAGTTCTTC. It is translated as CASSPQRGAVDEQFF.

J is TRBJ2-1 and V is TRBV27; 8 bases line up with TRBD2. Germline V gene lookup returns CDR1 MNHEY and CDR2 SMNVEV (reference sequence). The CDR3 consists of 16 residues. V dropped 1 base and J dropped 9; count of bases not matched to a gene: 11. CDR3 in amino acids: CASSLFGLGLGREQFF. CDR3 nucleotide sequence: TGTGCCAGCAGTTTATTCGGTTTGGGACTAGGACGTGAGCAGTTCTTC.

This clonotype has a handful of counts. The rearrangement links TRBV7-9 to TRBJ2-1; D unresolved. This CDR3 has 14 residues. Germline CDR1 is SEHNR and CDR2 is FQNEAQ (reference sequence). Trimming left V 4 bases short and J 5 bases short, with 12 bases between. CDR3 in amino acids: CASSSRRNHNEQFF. In nucleotides, the CDR3 is TGTGCCAGCAGCTCACGCCGGAACCACAATGAGCAGTTCTTC.

The chain is built from TRBV25-1 and TRBJ1-1, with TRBD1 as a possible D gene (5 bases). Deletions cut 4 bases from V and 3 bases from J, with 9 bases between. The CDR3 sequence is 13 residues long. Germline CDR1 MGHDK, CDR2 SYGVNS. The CDR3, as DNA: TGTGCCAGCAGTGGCAGACAGTACACTGAAGCTTTCTTT. It encodes CASSGRQYTEAFF.

This rearrangement joins TRBV5-5 to TRBJ1-5, with no clear D. The germline V gene encodes CDR1 SGHKS and CDR2 YYEKEE (reference sequence). The CDR3 runs 12 residues. Trimming pared 3 bases from V and 11 bases from J, leaving 12 bases between. In DNA, the CDR3 is TGTGCCAGCAGCTCCTCCGCTGGGGCCCAGCATTTT. It codes for CASSSSAGAQHF.

V is TRBV30 and J is TRBJ2-1, with D possibly being TRBD2 (6 bases). CDR3 size: 13 residues. V was pared by 4 bases and J by 4 bases, with 11 bases between. Germline V gene lookup returns CDR1 GTSNPN and CDR2 SVGIG (reference sequence). The CDR3 protein is CAWTASVYNEQFF. The CDR3 DNA reads TGTGCCTGGACGGCTAGCGTATACAATGAGCAGTTCTTC.

J is TRBJ2-3 and V is TRBV18; D gene ambiguous. The length of the CDR3 is 18 residues. Germline V gene lookup returns CDR1 KGHSH and CDR2 LQKENI. Trimming left V 3 bases short and J 2 bases short, with 21 bases between. In DNA form, the CDR3 reads TGTGCCAGCTCACCGACAAGCGCCCCCGAAAAGGACACAGATACGCAGTATTTT. Translation: CASSPTSAPEKDTDTQYF.

The chain uses TRBV7-3 and TRBJ2-1; D gene ambiguous. Germline V gene lookup returns CDR1 SGHTA and CDR2 FQGTGA. Trimming pared 5 bases from V and 5 bases from J, leaving 10 bases between. The CDR3 covers 13 residues. CDR3 region: CASSRTWDNEQFF. The CDR3 DNA is TGTGCCAGCAGCCGCACCTGGGACAATGAGCAGTTCTTC. The complete variable domain, with remaining parts taken from reference TRBV7-3 and TRBJ2-1, reads GAGVSQTPSNKVTEKGKYVELRCDPISGHTALYWYRQSLGQGPEFLIYFQGTGAADDSGLPNDRFFAVRPEGSVSTLKIQRTERGDSAVYLCASSRTWDNEQFFGPGTRLTVL.